The entry below gives a single T cell receptor (beta chain) sequence along with its context. Produced via immunoSEQ multiplex PCR; TCRdb's table is partial and in-frame only. Among 150,000 to 200,000 clones listed, more than 80% were seen once. The CDR3 contains 17 residues. CDR1 and CDR2 from the germline V gene are LNHDA and SQIVND (reference sequence). Trimming at V came to 6 bases and at J to 4 bases, leaving 15 bases not matched to a gene. The Seattle patients, enrolled during active infection, were followed longitudinally. The sample belongs to a study of blood T cell repertoires in COVID-19. Background on the study: The United States, Italy and Spain were the sources of the acute and convalescent COVID-19 samples. T cells, B-cell-depleted T cells, or PBMCs supplied cDNA or gDNA.

Sequenced input: peripheral blood. The chain has TRBV19 and TRBJ2-7; 10 bases agree with TRBD2. The clonotype comes from an elderly woman with COVID-19, enrolled during active disease. The CDR3: CASSGQVSSGSWYEQYF. The CDR3 region has the DNA TGTGCCAGTAGCGGACAGGTTTCTAGCGGGAGTTGGTACGAGCAGTACTTC.